This T cell receptor beta chain appears in the sequencing data of a study of cytomegalovirus exposure and HLA in healthy donors. General study findings and limits: It was in a later analysis that TCR association rates were seen to vary by HLA locus, highest for DRB1 and lowest for HLA-C.

The PCR made use of 60 Vbeta and 13 Jbeta primers. Assay used: immunoSEQ multiplex PCR; TCRdb lists only in-frame clones, some missing. The repertoire holds tens of thousands of clones, 55% to 70% seen once, with 15% in the top ten. Of note for this clone: The antigen remains unidentified.

The CDR3 is made up of 16 amino acids. CDR1 and CDR2 (germline): MDHEN, SYDVKM. V gave up 5 bases and J gave up 4 bases; unmatched junction bases: 12. The chain carries TRBV28 and TRBJ2-5; 8 nucleotides line up with TRBD1. The sequence derives from a woman between 35 and 50 years old in good health and CMV-seropositive. Sequences were obtained from PBMCs. The CDR3 sequence is CASSTHGGRGRETQYF. CDR3 DNA: TGTGCCAGCAGTACCCATGGGGGCAGGGGGCGAGAGACCCAGTACTTC.